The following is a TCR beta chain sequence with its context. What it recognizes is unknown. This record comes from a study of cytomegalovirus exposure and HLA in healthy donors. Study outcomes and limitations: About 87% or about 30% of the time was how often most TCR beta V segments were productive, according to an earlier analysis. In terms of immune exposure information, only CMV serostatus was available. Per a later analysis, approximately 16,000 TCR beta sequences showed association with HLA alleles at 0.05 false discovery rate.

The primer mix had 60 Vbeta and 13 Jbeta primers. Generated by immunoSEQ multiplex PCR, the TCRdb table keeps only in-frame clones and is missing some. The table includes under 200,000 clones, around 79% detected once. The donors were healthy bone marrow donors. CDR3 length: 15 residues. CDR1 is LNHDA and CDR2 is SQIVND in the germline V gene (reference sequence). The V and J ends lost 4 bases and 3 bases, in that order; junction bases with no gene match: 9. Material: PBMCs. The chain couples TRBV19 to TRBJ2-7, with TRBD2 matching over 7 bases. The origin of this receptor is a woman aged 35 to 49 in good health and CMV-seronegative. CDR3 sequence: CASSTSWGGGYEQYF. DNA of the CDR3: TGTGCCAGTAGTACCTCTTGGGGGGGTGGCTACGAGCAGTACTTC.